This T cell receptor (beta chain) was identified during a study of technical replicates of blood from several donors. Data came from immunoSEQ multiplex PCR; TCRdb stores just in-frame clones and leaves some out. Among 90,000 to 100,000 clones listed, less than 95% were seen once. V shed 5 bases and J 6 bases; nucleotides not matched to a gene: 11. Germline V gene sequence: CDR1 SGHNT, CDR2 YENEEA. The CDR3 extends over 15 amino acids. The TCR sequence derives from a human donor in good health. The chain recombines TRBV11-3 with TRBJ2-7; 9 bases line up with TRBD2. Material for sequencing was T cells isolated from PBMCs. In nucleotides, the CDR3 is TGTGCCAGCAGCCTTAGCGGGAGACCTCCCGCCGAGCAGTACTTC. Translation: CASSLSGRPPAEQYF.